Following are 28 T cell receptor beta chains from one sample sequenced in a study of T-cell reconstitution after alpha-beta-depleted transplantation in children. TCRbeta library construction was performed incorporating unique molecular identifiers. TCRdb reprocessed the PCR reads via MiXCR and lists one record per CDR3 protein. The data contain approximately 3,200 distinct CDR3 sequences, approximately 10% of them seen just once; the ten biggest clones take up around 80%. Sequenced here: PBMCs, mostly from graft donor cells, sampled 360 days after TCRalphabeta/CD19-depleted stem cell transplant. The receptors were sampled from a patient aged 2-10 years who had a stem cell transplant for inherited bone marrow failure, so the T cells may come from the graft donor.

This clonotype has just one count. The chain has TRBV12-3 or TRBV12-4 and TRBJ2-1, with 10 positions matching TRBD2. The CDR3 runs to 17 residues. The CDR3 loop reads CTLFPSALAGAYNEQFF. CDR3 DNA: TGTACCCTCTTCCCATCGGCCCTAGCGGGAGCCTACAATGAGCAGTTCTTC.

This clonotype was counted ten times or more. The rearrangement uses TRBV4-3 and TRBJ2-1; TRBD2 matches at 7 bases. Trimming at V came to 3 bases and at J to 4 bases, leaving 12 bases not matched to a gene. Germline CDR1 and CDR2: LGHNA and YSLEER. The CDR3 consists of 17 residues. CDR3 bases: TGCGCCAGCAGCCAGGCGAGGTGGAATAGCGGGTACAATGAGCAGTTCTTC. Its protein is CASSQARWNSGYNEQFF.

There are many counts of this clonotype. J is TRBJ2-7 and V is TRBV20-1, with 11 bases that match TRBD2. The CDR3 loop spans 15 amino acids. Trimming at V came to 2 bases and at J to 1 base, leaving 4 bases not matched to a gene. Germline values: CDR1 DFQATT, CDR2 SNEGSKA (reference sequence). The CDR3 nucleotides are TGCAGTGCTAGACAGGGACTAGCGGATTCCTACGAGCAGTACTTC. Translation: CSARQGLADSYEQYF.

This clonotype was seen at least ten times. The chain joins TRBV11-2 to TRBJ2-6; D is tentatively TRBD1 or TRBD2 (5 bases each). CDR1 SGHAT and CDR2 FQNNGV come from the germline V gene. The V gene lost 5 bases and the J gene lost 1 base, with 21 bases spanning the gap. The CDR3 sequence is 19 residues long. This CDR3 is CASSARSLGAGSGANVLTF. In DNA form, the CDR3 reads TGTGCCAGCAGCGCCCGTTCGCTCGGGGCCGGGTCTGGGGCCAACGTCCTGACTTTC.

This clonotype has a count of ten or more. The J gene is TRBJ2-1, the V gene TRBV2; 7 bases agree with TRBD2. The CDR3 is 18 residues long. Germline assignment: CDR1 SNHLY and CDR2 FYNNEI. V shed 4 bases and J 12 bases; nucleotides not matched to a gene: 24. This CDR3 reads CASSAYAGAIMSISGQFF. In nucleotides, the CDR3 is TGTGCCAGCAGTGCATACGCGGGAGCTATAATGTCAATATCGGGGCAGTTCTTC.

The sample holds one count of this clonotype. The gene calls are TRBV5-1 and TRBJ2-3; 7 bases fit TRBD1. CDR1 is SGHRS, CDR2 YFSETQ, per germline. The length of the CDR3 is 15 residues. V lost 0 bases, J lost 2 bases, and 3 bases stayed unmatched. The CDR3 bases are TGCGCCAGCAGCTTGGTGGGACAGTACACAGATACGCAGTATTTT. Amino acid sequence: CASSLVGQYTDTQYF.

This clonotype has ten or more counts. The V and J genes are TRBV2 and TRBJ2-3; 7 bases agree with TRBD1. The trim removed 6 bases at V and 1 base at J, leaving 4 bases unmatched. CDR1 is SNHLY and CDR2 is FYNNEI in the germline V gene. The length of the CDR3 is 14 residues. Written as DNA, the CDR3 is TGTGCCAGCAGCCCGGGGACAGGCACAGATACGCAGTATTTT. This encodes CASSPGTGTDTQYF.

This clonotype was seen at least ten times. This chain connects TRBV5-1 to TRBJ2-7; TRBD2 matches at 11 bases. The CDR3 sequence is 15 residues long. The ends lost 3 bases at V and 6 bases at J; junction bases unmatched: 8. From germline, CDR1 is SGHRS and CDR2 YFSETQ. The DNA for the CDR3 is TGCGCCAGCAGCTCCAGTAGCGGGAGGGCCCTCGAGCAGTACTTC. Amino acid sequence: CASSSSSGRALEQYF.

This clonotype was detected ten times or more. The chain has TRBV20-1 and TRBJ2-7; TRBD1 matches 8 bases. CDR3 size: 12 residues. J lost 2 bases, V lost 3 bases, and 0 bases had no gene match. Germline values: CDR1 DFQATT, CDR2 SNEGSKA (reference sequence). CDR3 coding DNA: TGCAGTGCTAGGGACAGGGCCTACGAGCAGTACTTC. Protein product: CSARDRAYEQYF.

This clonotype was detected ten times or more. V gene TRBV11-2 combines with J gene TRBJ2-4, with 8 bases matching TRBD2. V lost 4 bases to trimming and J lost 8 bases; unmatched junction nucleotides: 4. Germline values: CDR1 SGHAT, CDR2 FQNNGV. This CDR3 comprises 13 residues. The CDR3 sequence: CASSSSGRDIQYF. CDR3 DNA sequence: TGTGCCAGCAGCTCCAGCGGGAGAGACATTCAGTACTTC. Full variable domain (missing parts from reference TRBV11-2 and TRBJ2-4): EAGVAQSPRYKIIEKRQSVAFWCNPISGHATLYWYQQILGQGPKLLIQFQNNGVVDDSQLPKDRFSAERLKGVDSTLKIQPAKLEDSAVYLCASSSSGRDIQYFGAGTRLSVL.

This clonotype was found many times. The V call is TRBV28, the J call TRBJ1-6; no clear D gene. This CDR3 has 13 residues. V lost 3 bases to trimming and J lost 11 bases, with 11 bases between them. The germline CDR1 and CDR2 sequences are MDHEN and SYDVKM. DNA of the CDR3: TGTGCCAGCAGTTTTCAGCTACGGGCACCCCTCCACTTT. Its translation is CASSFQLRAPLHF.

This clonotype is judged medium-sized (0.01 to 0.1%). This chain joins TRBV5-1 and TRBJ2-1; 8 bases fit TRBD2. V trimming: 4 bases; J trimming: 0 bases; junction bases outside the gene matches: 6. The CDR3 extends over 16 amino acids. Germline values: CDR1 SGHRS, CDR2 YFSETQ. For the CDR3, the DNA is TGCGCCAGCAGCGCGACTAGCGCCAACTCCTACAATGAGCAGTTCTTC. It translates to CASSATSANSYNEQFF.

This clonotype has more than one count but fewer than ten. The chain uses TRBV18 and TRBJ1-5; D call uncertain. This CDR3 has 13 amino acids. V lost 3 bases and J lost 5, with 8 bases in between. CDR1 is KGHSH, CDR2 LQKENI, per germline. The CDR3 loop reads CASSPRRDQPQHF. The CDR3 DNA reads as TGTGCCAGCTCACCTCGGCGGGATCAGCCCCAGCATTTT.

This clonotype was recorded at least ten times. This sequence joins TRBV19 and TRBJ2-2; D tentatively reads TRBD1 or TRBD2 (5 bases each). The CDR3 extends over 14 amino acids. The V end was cut by 5 bases, the J end by 4 bases, with 11 bases between. The V gene's germline CDR1 is LNHDA and CDR2 SQIVND (reference sequence). Here the CDR3 DNA reads TGTGCCAGTAGTTCCCGGGACGGCACCGGGGAGCTGTTTTTT. Residues: CASSSRDGTGELFF.

This clonotype was detected ten times or more. V is TRBV29-1 and J is TRBJ1-1, with D perhaps matching TRBD1 (5 bases). V was clipped by 4 bases and J by 7 bases, with 13 bases between them. The CDR3 is made up of 12 amino acids. Germline CDR1 reads SQVTM; CDR2 reads ANQGSEA. The DNA for the CDR3 is TGCAGCGTTGCCGGGACCCCGGTTGAAGCTTTCTTT. This sequence encodes CSVAGTPVEAFF. The full variable domain, with the rest looked up from reference TRBV29-1 and TRBJ1-1, is SAVISQKPSRDICQRGTSLTIQCQVDSQVTMMFWYRQQPGQSLTLIATANQGSEATYESGFVIDKFPISRPNLTFSTLTVSNMSPEDSSIYLCSVAGTPVEAFFGQGTRLTVV.

This clonotype ranks as medium-sized (0.01 to 0.1%). The chain uses TRBV10-3 and TRBJ2-1, with TRBD1 matching 11 bases. Germline V gene data show CDR1 as ENHRY and CDR2 as SYGVKD. The CDR3 consists of 15 residues. V was pared by 1 base and J by 6 bases, with 2 bases of the junction left unmatched. The CDR3 loop reads CAISELGQGVNEQFF. For the CDR3, the DNA is TGTGCCATCAGTGAGTTGGGACAGGGGGTCAATGAGCAGTTCTTC.

This clonotype was seen repeatedly, ten times or more. The chain employs TRBV10-3 and TRBJ2-6; tentatively, D is TRBD2 (5 bases). This CDR3 has 17 residues. CDR1 ENHRY and CDR2 SYGVKD come from the germline V gene. V lost 5 bases to trimming and J lost 0 bases, with 14 bases between them. The CDR3 loop is CAISRTGLLSGANVLTF. The CDR3 DNA sequence: TGTGCCATCAGTAGGACGGGATTGCTCTCTGGGGCCAACGTCCTGACTTTC.

This clonotype was observed many times. This chain connects TRBV5-1 to TRBJ1-5; the D gene is possibly TRBD1 (6 bases). The CDR3 loop spans 16 amino acids. V was clipped by 1 base and J by 3 bases, with 14 bases between them. Germline loops: CDR1 SGHRS, CDR2 YFSETQ. CDR3 protein: CASSLRPGDINQPQHF. CDR3 nucleotides: TGCGCCAGCAGCTTGAGACCTGGGGACATCAATCAGCCCCAGCATTTT.

Ten or more counts support this clonotype. The rearrangement joins TRBV30 to TRBJ2-7, with 9 bases that match TRBD1. V was pared by 7 bases and J by 5 bases, with 9 bases of the junction left unmatched. The CDR3 is 13 residues long. Germline-derived CDR1 and CDR2 are GTSNPN and SVGIG (reference sequence). CDR3 DNA: TGTGCCTCCGCGCCACAGGGGGCCGACGAGCAGTACTTC. As protein: CASAPQGADEQYF. The complete variable domain, with remaining parts taken from reference TRBV30 and TRBJ2-7, reads SQTIHQWPATLVQPVGSPLSLECTVEGTSNPNLYWYRQAAGRGLQLLFYSVGIGQISSEVPQNLSASRPQDRQFILSSKKLLLSDSGFYLCASAPQGADEQYFGPGTRLTVT.

This clonotype showed up many times. The chain couples TRBV19 to TRBJ2-3; 11 bases line up with TRBD2. V shed 6 bases, J shed 5 bases, and the junction held 4 bases outside the gene matches. The V gene's germline CDR1 is LNHDA and CDR2 SQIVND (reference sequence). The CDR3 covers 14 residues. The CDR3 DNA reads TGTGCCAGTAGGACTAGCGGGGTTATAGATACGCAGTATTTT. Its translation is CASRTSGVIDTQYF. The full variable domain, completed using reference TRBV19 and TRBJ2-3, is DGGITQSPKYLFRKEGQNVTLSCEQNLNHDAMYWYRQDPGQGLRLIYYSQIVNDFQKGDIAEGYSVSREKKESFPLTVTSAQKNPTAFYLCASRTSGVIDTQYFGPGTRLTVL.

CDR3 DNA sequence: TGTGCCAGCACCGTGAGCTTGTGGGGACAGTCGCGTTACAATGAGCAGTTCTTC. Translating it yields CASTVSLWGQSRYNEQFF. This chain connects TRBV2 to TRBJ2-1; 7 positions match TRBD1. Germline values: CDR1 SNHLY, CDR2 FYNNEI. After removal of 7 bases from V and 4 bases from J, the junction contained 19 bases not matched to a gene. CDR3 size: 18 residues.

This clonotype was found many times. This rearrangement joins TRBV7-2 to TRBJ1-5, with 7 bases that match TRBD1. Trimming cost V 1 base and J 7 bases; bases outside gene matches: 10. Germline V gene sequence: CDR1 SGHTA, CDR2 FQGNSA. The CDR3 is made up of 16 amino acids. Written as DNA, the CDR3 is TGTGCCAGCAGCTTAGAGCCCTACAGGGGTGGGCAGCCCCAGCATTTT. This sequence encodes CASSLEPYRGGQPQHF.

Many counts were recorded for this clonotype. The chain has TRBV20-1 and TRBJ1-6; no definite D call. This CDR3 is 16 amino acids long. Germline values: CDR1 DFQATT, CDR2 SNEGSKA (reference sequence). Trimming left V 1 base short and J 3 bases short, with 13 bases between. The CDR3 nucleotides are TGCAGTGCTAGAGGAGACCAGAAGGTCTATAATTCACCCCTCCACTTT. Its protein is CSARGDQKVYNSPLHF.

By its share, this clonotype is medium-sized (0.01 to 0.1%). The chain links TRBV29-1 to TRBJ2-5; D may be TRBD1 or TRBD2 (5 bases each). Trimming removed 6 bases from V and 2 bases from J, with 19 bases in between. There are 15 residues in the CDR3. CDR1 and CDR2 from the germline V gene are SQVTM and ANQGSEA. The CDR3 DNA is TGCAGCGTGGCCCTCGGGGCTGGTAGGCAAGAGACCCAGTACTTC. Its translation is CSVALGAGRQETQYF.

This clonotype was counted ten times or more. The V gene is TRBV7-8, the J gene TRBJ2-6; D is unresolved. This CDR3 region has 17 residues. CDR1 SGHVS and CDR2 FQNEAQ come from the germline V gene. Trimming took off 0 bases at V and 3 bases at J, with 12 bases between the two ends. In DNA form, the CDR3 reads TGTGCCAGCAGCTTAGCGGGGTGGGCTGGTGGGGCCAACGTCCTGACTTTC. Its protein product is CASSLAGWAGGANVLTF.

This clonotype was recorded at least ten times. V usage is TRBV5-1 and J usage is TRBJ1-1, with TRBD1 as a possible D gene (6 bases). Germline loops: CDR1 SGHRS, CDR2 YFSETQ. V was cut by 6 bases and J by 5 bases, with 20 bases left in between. The CDR3 runs to 15 residues. The CDR3 reads CASTEEGRGVTEAFF. The CDR3 DNA follows: TGCGCCAGCACCGAGGAGGGCAGGGGTGTTACTGAAGCTTTCTTT.

The sample holds many counts of this clonotype. The chain carries TRBV3-1 and TRBJ2-3, with D tentatively TRBD2 (5 bases). V was clipped by 8 bases and J by 0 bases, with 18 bases between them. This CDR3 is built from 16 residues. CDR1 and CDR2 (germline): LGHDT, YNNKEL (reference sequence). CDR3 sequence reads: CASPPGLWTSTDTQYF. DNA of the CDR3: TGTGCCAGCCCCCCCGGCTTGTGGACTAGCACAGATACGCAGTATTTT.

This clonotype was picked up many times. The chain employs TRBV15 and TRBJ2-7; 9 bases are shared with TRBD2. CDR1 and CDR2 from the germline V gene are LNHNV and YYDKDF (reference sequence). J lost 4 bases, V lost 5 bases, and 6 bases had no gene match. The CDR3 has 14 residues. CDR3 nucleotide sequence: TGTGCCACCAGCCCCGGACTAGCGAGATACGAGCAGTACTTC. Amino acid sequence: CATSPGLARYEQYF.